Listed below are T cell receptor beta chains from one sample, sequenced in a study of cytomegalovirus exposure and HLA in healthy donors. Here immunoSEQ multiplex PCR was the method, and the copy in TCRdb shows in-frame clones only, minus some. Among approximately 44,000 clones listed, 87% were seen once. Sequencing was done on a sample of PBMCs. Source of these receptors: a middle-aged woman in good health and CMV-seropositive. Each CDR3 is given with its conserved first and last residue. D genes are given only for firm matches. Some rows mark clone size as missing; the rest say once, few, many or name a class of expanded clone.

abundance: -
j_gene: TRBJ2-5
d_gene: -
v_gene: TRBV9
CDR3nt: TGTGCCAGCAGCGTCCTGCCCGGCCAAGAGACCCAGTACTTC
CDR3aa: CASSVLPGQETQYF

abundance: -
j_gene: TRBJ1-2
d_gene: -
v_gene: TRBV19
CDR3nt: TGTGCCAGTAGTAAACACCCAGGGGATGGCTACACCTTC
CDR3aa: CASSKHPGDGYTF

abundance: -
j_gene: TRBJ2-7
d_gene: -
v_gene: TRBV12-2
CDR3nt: TGTGCAAGTCGCTGGACAGAGGGGAAGGACTACGAGCAGTACTTC
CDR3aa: CASRWTEGKDYEQYF

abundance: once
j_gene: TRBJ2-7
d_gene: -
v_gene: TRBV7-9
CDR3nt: TGTGCCAGCAGCTCCCCGGGACTCAGCTGGGTGGAGGATTACGAGCAGTACTTC
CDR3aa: CASSSPGLSWVEDYEQYF

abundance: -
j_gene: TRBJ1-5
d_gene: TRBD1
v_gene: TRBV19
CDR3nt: TGTGCCAGTAGACCTGACAGGGATAGCAATCAGCCCCAGCATTTT
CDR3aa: CASRPDRDSNQPQHF

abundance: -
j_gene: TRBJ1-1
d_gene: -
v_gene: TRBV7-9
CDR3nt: TGTGCCAGCAGCCCCCGGGCTGGACAGAACACTGAAGCTTTCTTT
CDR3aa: CASSPRAGQNTEAFF

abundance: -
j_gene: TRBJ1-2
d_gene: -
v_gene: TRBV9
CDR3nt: TGTGCCAGCAGCGTAGGGGGTGCGGGGGGCGTGGATGGCTACACCTTC
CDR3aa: CASSVGGAGGVDGYTF

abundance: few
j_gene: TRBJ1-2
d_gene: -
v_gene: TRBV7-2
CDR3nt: TGTGCCAGCAGCTTATCCCAGGGGAAAGTTGGCTACACCTTC
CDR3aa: CASSLSQGKVGYTF

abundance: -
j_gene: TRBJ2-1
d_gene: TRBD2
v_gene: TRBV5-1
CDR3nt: TGCGCCAGCAGCAGGGTAGCGGGAGCGGGCAATGAGCAGTTCTTC
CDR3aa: CASSRVAGAGNEQFF

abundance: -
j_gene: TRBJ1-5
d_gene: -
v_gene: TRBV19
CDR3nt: TGTGCCAGTAGTATAGACAGGGGATCATCTCAGCCCCAGCATTTT
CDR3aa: CASSIDRGSSQPQHF

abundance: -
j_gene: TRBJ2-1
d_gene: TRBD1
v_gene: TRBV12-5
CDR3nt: TGTGCTAGTGGTTTGGGGACAGGGAGCTACAATGAGCAGTTCTTC
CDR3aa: CASGLGTGSYNEQFF

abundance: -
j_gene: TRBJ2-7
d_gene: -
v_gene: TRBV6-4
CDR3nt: TGTGCCAGTGCGGGACTCACAATGGGGTACGAGCAGTACTTC
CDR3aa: CASAGLTMGYEQYF

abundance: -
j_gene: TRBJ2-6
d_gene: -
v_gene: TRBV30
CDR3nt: TGTGCCTGGAGTGTAGCAGGGAAGGGAGGGGCCAACGTCCTGACTTTC
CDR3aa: CAWSVAGKGGANVLTF

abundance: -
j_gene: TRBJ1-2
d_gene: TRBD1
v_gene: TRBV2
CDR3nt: TGTGCCAGCAGTTATGACAGGGGAGGCGGCTACACCTTC
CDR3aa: CASSYDRGGGYTF

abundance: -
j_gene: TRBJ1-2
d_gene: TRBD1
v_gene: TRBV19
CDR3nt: TGTGTCAGTAGCCCTAAGGGGGCCGGGAATGATGGCTACACCTTC
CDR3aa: CVSSPKGAGNDGYTF

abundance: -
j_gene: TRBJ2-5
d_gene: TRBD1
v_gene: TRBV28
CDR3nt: TGTGCCAGCAGTTTATGGACAGGGGGCGCACAAGAGACCCAGTACTTC
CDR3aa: CASSLWTGGAQETQYF

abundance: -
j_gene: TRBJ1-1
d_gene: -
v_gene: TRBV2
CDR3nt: TGTGCCAGCAGTGGACTCCTTGCGAACCAAAATGTAATAGGCACTGAAGCTTTCTTT
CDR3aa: CASSGLLANQNVIGTEAFF

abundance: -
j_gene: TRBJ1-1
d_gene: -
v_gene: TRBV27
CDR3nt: TGTGCCAGCAGTTTATCGGCGATGCGAGGTGGGTACACTGAAGCTTTCTTT
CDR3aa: CASSLSAMRGGYTEAFF

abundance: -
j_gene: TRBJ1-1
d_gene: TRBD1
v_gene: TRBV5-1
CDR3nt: TGCGCCAGCAGCTTGGCCGGGACAGGGGGCGTGAACACTGAAGCTTTCTTT
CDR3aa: CASSLAGTGGVNTEAFF

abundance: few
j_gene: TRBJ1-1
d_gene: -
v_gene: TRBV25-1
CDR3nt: TGTGCCAGCAGTAACCTAGGGTACGGGGGAGGAGGAACTGAAGCTTTCTTT
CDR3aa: CASSNLGYGGGGTEAFF

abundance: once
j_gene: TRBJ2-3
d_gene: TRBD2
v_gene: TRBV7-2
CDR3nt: TGTGCCAGCAGCTTCGACGGGGGGGCAACAGATACGCAGTATTTT
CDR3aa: CASSFDGGATDTQYF

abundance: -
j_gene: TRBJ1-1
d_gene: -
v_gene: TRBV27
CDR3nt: TGTGCCAGCAGTTTGGCAGGGGAGACTGAAGCTTTCTTT
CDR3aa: CASSLAGETEAFF

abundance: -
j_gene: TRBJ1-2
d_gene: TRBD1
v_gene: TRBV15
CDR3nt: TGTGCCACCAGCAGAGGCACAGGGGATGTCACCTTACTCTATGGCTACACCTTC
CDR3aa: CATSRGTGDVTLLYGYTF

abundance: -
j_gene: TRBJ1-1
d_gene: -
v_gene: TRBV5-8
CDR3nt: TGTGCCAGCAGCTTCGGTCCGAGCACTGAAGCTTTCTTT
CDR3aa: CASSFGPSTEAFF

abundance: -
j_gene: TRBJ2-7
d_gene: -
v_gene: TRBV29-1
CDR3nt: TGCAGCGTTTTAGATGTAGAGCAGTACTTC
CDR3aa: CSVLDVEQYF

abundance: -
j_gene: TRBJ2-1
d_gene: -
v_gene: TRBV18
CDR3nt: TGTGCCAGCTCACCCACCGGGACTGTCTACAATGAGCAGTTCTTC
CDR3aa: CASSPTGTVYNEQFF

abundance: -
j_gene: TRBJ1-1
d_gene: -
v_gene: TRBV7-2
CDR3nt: TGTGCCAGCAGCTTAGCGGGGCGGCAAAAGAACACTGAAGCTTTCTTT
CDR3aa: CASSLAGRQKNTEAFF

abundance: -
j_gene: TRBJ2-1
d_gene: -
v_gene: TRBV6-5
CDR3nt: TGTGCCAGCAGGGAGGAAAGTTCTGAGCAGTTCTTC
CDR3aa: CASREESSEQFF

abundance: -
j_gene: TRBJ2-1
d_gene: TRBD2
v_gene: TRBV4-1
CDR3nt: TGCGCCAGCAGCTCACCGGGACTAGCGGGGACAAATGAGCAGTTCTTC
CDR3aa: CASSSPGLAGTNEQFF

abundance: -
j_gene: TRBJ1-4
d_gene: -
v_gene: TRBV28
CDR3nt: TGTGCCAGCAGTTTGACAGGTACTAATGAAAAACTGTTTTTT
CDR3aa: CASSLTGTNEKLFF

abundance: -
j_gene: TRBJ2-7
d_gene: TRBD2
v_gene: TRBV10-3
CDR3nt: TGTGCCATCAGTGAGTCTATGGGCGCGGGAGGCGAGCAGTACTTC
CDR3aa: CAISESMGAGGEQYF

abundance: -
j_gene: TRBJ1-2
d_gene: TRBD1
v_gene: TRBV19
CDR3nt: TGTGCCAGTAGTATAGTTTGGGGACAGGGAACTGGCTACACCTTC
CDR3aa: CASSIVWGQGTGYTF

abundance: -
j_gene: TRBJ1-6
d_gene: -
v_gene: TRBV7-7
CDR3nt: TGTGCCAGCAGCTTAGATATCGGTTCACCCCTCCACTTT
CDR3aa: CASSLDIGSPLHF

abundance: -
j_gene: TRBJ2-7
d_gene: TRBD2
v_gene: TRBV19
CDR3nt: TGTGCCAGTAGCCTTTCACTAGCGTACGAGCAGTACTTC
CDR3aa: CASSLSLAYEQYF

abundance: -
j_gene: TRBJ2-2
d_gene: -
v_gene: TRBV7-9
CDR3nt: TGTGCCAGCAGCCTCGGACTGGGGAACACCGGGGAGCTGTTTTTT
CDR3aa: CASSLGLGNTGELFF

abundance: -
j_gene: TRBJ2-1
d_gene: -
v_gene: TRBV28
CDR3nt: TGTGCCAGCAGTTTAGGTGCGGCCGTGAGGTACAATGAGCAGTTCTTC
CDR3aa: CASSLGAAVRYNEQFF

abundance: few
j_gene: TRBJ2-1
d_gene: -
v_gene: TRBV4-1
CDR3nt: TGCGCCAGCAGCCAAGAATCTCAGGGGCCGGATGGATACAATGAGCAGTTCTTC
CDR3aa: CASSQESQGPDGYNEQFF

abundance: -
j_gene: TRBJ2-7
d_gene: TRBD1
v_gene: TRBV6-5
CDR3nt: TGTGCCAGCAGTTCCGACAGGGGAAGTTACGAGCAGTACTTC
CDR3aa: CASSSDRGSYEQYF

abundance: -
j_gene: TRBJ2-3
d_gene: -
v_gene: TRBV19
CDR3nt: TGTGCCAGTAGTATAGCGACTACGCTTAGCACAGATACGCAGTATTTT
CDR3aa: CASSIATTLSTDTQYF

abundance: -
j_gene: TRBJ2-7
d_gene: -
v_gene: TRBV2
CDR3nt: TGTGCCAGCAGTGAACGACAGCGCTACGAGCAGTACTTC
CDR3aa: CASSERQRYEQYF

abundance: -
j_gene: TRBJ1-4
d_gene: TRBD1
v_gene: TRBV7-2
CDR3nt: TGTGCCAGCAGCTTTAAGGGGACAGCTAATGAAAAACTGTTTTTT
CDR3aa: CASSFKGTANEKLFF

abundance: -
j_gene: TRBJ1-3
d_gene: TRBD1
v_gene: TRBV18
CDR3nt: TGTGCCAGCTGTTTGGACAGGGCTGGAAACACCATATATTTT
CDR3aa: CASCLDRAGNTIYF

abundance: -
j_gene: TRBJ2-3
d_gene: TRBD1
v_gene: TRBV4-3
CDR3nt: TGCGCCAGCAGCCGGGGCAGGGGGACAGGCACAGATACGCAGTATTTT
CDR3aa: CASSRGRGTGTDTQYF

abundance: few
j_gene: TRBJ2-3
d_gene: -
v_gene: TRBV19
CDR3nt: TGTGCCAGTAGTCCCCCTCCAGGGGATGAGAAAGATACGCAGTATTTT
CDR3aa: CASSPPPGDEKDTQYF

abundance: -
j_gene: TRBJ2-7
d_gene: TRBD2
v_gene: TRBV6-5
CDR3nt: TGTGCCAGCAGAATAGCGGGAGTGTCGTACGAGCAGTACTTC
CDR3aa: CASRIAGVSYEQYF

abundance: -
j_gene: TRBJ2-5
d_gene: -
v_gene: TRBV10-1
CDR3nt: TGCGCCAGCAGTCGGGGGGCCTCCCAAGAGACCCAGTACTTC
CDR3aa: CASSRGASQETQYF

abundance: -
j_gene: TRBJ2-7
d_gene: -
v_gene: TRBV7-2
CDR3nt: TGTGCCAGCAGCCCCCTAGACTACGAGCAGTACTTC
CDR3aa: CASSPLDYEQYF

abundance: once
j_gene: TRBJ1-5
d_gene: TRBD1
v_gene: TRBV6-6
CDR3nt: TGTGCCAGCACCGAGGACAGGGGGCATGATCAGCCCCAGCATTTT
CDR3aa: CASTEDRGHDQPQHF

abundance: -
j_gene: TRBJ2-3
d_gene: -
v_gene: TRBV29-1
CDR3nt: TGCAGCGTTGAATGGGGGGAAGAAGCAGATACGCAGTATTTT
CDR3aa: CSVEWGEEADTQYF